One sample yielded the 24 T cell receptor beta chains listed below, sequenced in a study of cytomegalovirus exposure and HLA in healthy donors. With 60 Vbeta and 13 Jbeta primers, the PCR was carried out. Some clones are missing from TCRdb's copy, which holds only in-frame ones; the method was immunoSEQ multiplex PCR. The sample yields 200,000 or so clones, approximately 87% seen once. Sequenced sample: PBMCs. All receptors come from a human donor in good health.

There are a few counts of this clone. Different DNA sequences within this sample yield the same CDR3. V and J are TRBV27 and TRBJ1-1, with TRBD1 matching over 10 bases. CDR3 size: 13 residues. J gave up 4 bases and V 6 bases, and 2 bases lay outside the gene matches. From germline, CDR1 is MNHEY and CDR2 SMNVEV (reference sequence). Here the CDR3 DNA reads TGTGCCAGCAGGAGGACAGGGGGCACTGAAGCTTTCTTT. Its translation is CASRRTGGTEAFF.

This chain uses TRBV9 with TRBJ2-5; D not certain. Trimming removed 1 base at V and 1 base at J, with 5 bases between. Germline CDR1 and CDR2: SGDLS and YYNGEE. This CDR3 contains 13 residues. The CDR3 loop is CASSVYSQETQYF. CDR3 nucleotide sequence: TGTGCCAGCAGCGTATACAGCCAAGAGACCCAGTACTTC.

The J gene is TRBJ1-2, the V gene TRBV19, with a weak D call TRBD1 (5 bases). Germline V gene data show CDR1 as LNHDA and CDR2 as SQIVND (reference sequence). V dropped 4 bases and J dropped 7 bases, with 16 bases sitting between them. This CDR3 region has 14 residues. The chain's CDR3 is CASSKVRDFGGYTF. The CDR3 DNA is TGTGCCAGTAGTAAGGTCAGGGATTTCGGTGGCTACACCTTC.

This clone has more than one count but fewer than ten. The gene calls are TRBV19 and TRBJ1-1; the match to TRBD1 covers 9 bases. Trimming removed 8 bases from V and 5 bases from J; junction bases left unmatched: 9. The CDR3 totals 14 residues. Germline loops: CDR1 LNHDA, CDR2 SQIVND (reference sequence). CDR3 bases: TGTGCCAGTCGACCGGGACAGGGAAGGACTGAAGCTTTCTTT. Protein sequence: CASRPGQGRTEAFF.

The sample holds a few counts of this clone. The chain employs TRBV29-1 and TRBJ2-1; D is possibly TRBD2 (6 bases). The germline CDR1 and CDR2 sequences are SQVTM and ANQGSEA. The CDR3 spans 15 residues. Trimming left V 8 bases short and J 0 bases short, with 17 bases between. The CDR3 coding sequence is TGCAGCTGCAAAGCGGGTCAAAGCTCCTACAATGAGCAGTTCTTC. Translation: CSCKAGQSSYNEQFF.

V usage is TRBV2 and J usage is TRBJ2-1; TRBD2 might be the D (6 bases). The CDR3 is made up of 15 amino acids. Between the trimmed V and J ends, which lost 1 base and 9 bases, there was a span of 16 bases. CDR1 SNHLY and CDR2 FYNNEI come from the germline V gene. The DNA for the CDR3 is TGTGCCAGCAGTGAAGGGCGGGACCAACGGGGTGAGCAGTTCTTC. Translation: CASSEGRDQRGEQFF.

This clone was observed a few times. The chain carries TRBV2 and TRBJ2-7, with D possibly being TRBD1 (6 bases). The CDR3 totals 14 residues. Germline-derived CDR1 and CDR2 are SNHLY and FYNNEI. V shed 3 bases and J shed 5 bases, with 14 bases lying between them. CDR3 nucleotide sequence: TGTGCCAGCAGTGAGTTGGGGGCTGTGGACGAGCAGTACTTC. This sequence encodes CASSELGAVDEQYF.

The genes are TRBV5-4 and TRBJ2-3; 8 bases line up with TRBD2. Trimming removed 3 bases from V and 3 bases from J; junction bases left unmatched: 9. The CDR3 is made up of 16 amino acids. The germline CDR1 and CDR2 sequences are SGHNT and YYREEE (reference sequence). The CDR3 loop reads CASSSPGLVATDTQYF. The CDR3 DNA reads as TGTGCCAGCAGCTCACCGGGACTAGTTGCGACAGATACGCAGTATTTT.

This rearrangement joins TRBV7-2 to TRBJ2-3; D perhaps matches TRBD1 (6 bases). With 5 bases removed from V and 5 bases from J, the gap between germline ends came to 8 bases. Germline assignment: CDR1 SGHTA and CDR2 FQGNSA. The CDR3 totals 12 residues. CDR3 sequence reads: CASSQGIDTQYF. The CDR3 DNA reads TGTGCCAGCAGCCAGGGGATAGATACGCAGTATTTT. Variable domain in full (rest from reference TRBV7-2 and TRBJ2-3): GAGVSQSPSNKVTEKGKDVELRCDPISGHTALYWYRQSLGQGLEFLIYFQGNSAPDKSGLPSDRFSAERTGGSVSTLTIQRTQQEDSAVYLCASSQGIDTQYFGPGTRLTVL.

In DNA, the CDR3 is TGTGCCAGCTCACCATGGACTAGACCAGATACGCAGTATTTT. It specifies CASSPWTRPDTQYF. The genes are TRBV18 and TRBJ2-3, with TRBD2 matching over 7 bases. Trimming removed 2 bases from V and 4 bases from J; junction bases left unmatched: 3. The CDR3 has 14 residues. Per germline, CDR1 KGHSH and CDR2 LQKENI.

V usage is TRBV30 and J usage is TRBJ1-2, with unresolved D. The CDR3 is 14 amino acids. Trimming stripped 4 bases from V and 2 bases from J, with 14 bases between. Per the germline V gene, CDR1 is GTSNPN and CDR2 is SVGIG (reference sequence). The CDR3, as DNA: TGTGCCTGGACCCTTAGCTCCTTGAACTATGGCTACACCTTC. Translating gives CAWTLSSLNYGYTF.

V usage is TRBV7-9 and J usage is TRBJ1-1; D is possibly TRBD1 (5 bases). The V gene lost 5 bases and the J gene lost 1 base, with 8 bases spanning the gap. Per the germline V gene, CDR1 is SEHNR and CDR2 is FQNEAQ (reference sequence). The CDR3 length is 13 residues. The CDR3 DNA reads as TGTGCCAGCAGCGCCGGGGGGAACACTGAAGCTTTCTTT. Its protein is CASSAGGNTEAFF.

The chain recombines TRBV7-9 with TRBJ2-7, with 11 bases lining up with TRBD2. In germline, CDR1 is SEHNR, CDR2 FQNEAQ (reference sequence). Trimming at V came to 5 bases and at J to 7 bases, leaving 10 bases not matched to a gene. The CDR3 extends over 15 amino acids. The CDR3 DNA reads TGTGCCAGCAGCCGACATAGCGGGAGGGCAAGTGAGCAGTACTTC. It translates to CASSRHSGRASEQYF.

The V gene is TRBV16, the J gene TRBJ2-7; maybe TRBD2 (5 bases). V was clipped by 0 bases and J by 5 bases, with 11 bases between them. Germline V gene lookup returns CDR1 KGHSY and CDR2 FQNENV. The CDR3 runs 14 residues. CDR3 DNA sequence: TGTGCCAGCAGCCAATCACGAGGGAGCAACGAGCAGTACTTC. The encoded protein is CASSQSRGSNEQYF.

The genes are TRBV6-5 and TRBJ1-3, with D possibly TRBD1 on 6 matching bases. This CDR3 is 15 amino acids long. The V gene's germline CDR1 is MNHEY and CDR2 SVGAGI. Trimming stripped 6 bases from V and 6 bases from J, with 18 bases between. This CDR3 is CASSQDRTSANTIYF. In nucleotides, the CDR3 is TGTGCCAGCAGCCAAGACAGGACTAGCGCAAACACCATATATTTT.

The chain uses TRBV27 and TRBJ2-7; TRBD1 agrees at 8 bases. Germline loops: CDR1 MNHEY, CDR2 SMNVEV (reference sequence). There are 16 residues in the CDR3. J gave up 0 bases and V 2 bases, and 6 bases lay outside the gene matches. The CDR3 sequence: CASSLTRQGSSYEQYF. DNA for the CDR3: TGTGCCAGCAGTTTAACTCGACAGGGGAGCTCCTACGAGCAGTACTTC.

This clone was seen more than once but under ten times. The chain links TRBV7-9 to TRBJ2-3; 14 positions agree with TRBD2. The CDR3 has 16 residues. Germline values: CDR1 SEHNR, CDR2 FQNEAQ (reference sequence). The V and J ends lost 6 bases and 5 bases, in that order; junction bases with no gene match: 7. This CDR3 reads CASSRGLAGAGDTQYF. The CDR3 bases are TGTGCCAGCAGTCGGGGACTAGCGGGAGCGGGAGATACGCAGTATTTT.

The chain recombines TRBV5-1 with TRBJ2-7; 9 nucleotides align to TRBD1. This CDR3 spans 15 amino acids. The germline gives CDR1 SGHRS, CDR2 YFSETQ. J lost 5 bases, V lost 2 bases, and 8 bases had no gene match. The CDR3 region has the DNA TGCGCCAGCAGCTTCCGGGGGGACAGGGACCACGAGCAGTACTTC. It encodes CASSFRGDRDHEQYF.

The J gene is TRBJ1-2, the V gene TRBV4-3; TRBD1 aligns across 9 bases. Losses at the gene ends were 1 base for V and 0 bases for J; bases not matched to a gene: 12. The germline V gene encodes CDR1 LGHNA and CDR2 YSLEER. This CDR3 contains 19 residues. CDR3 loop: CASSQGIGRQGEANYGYTF. CDR3 coding DNA: TGCGCCAGCAGCCAAGGTATTGGTAGACAGGGGGAAGCTAACTATGGCTACACCTTC.

The chain combines TRBV7-3 with TRBJ2-1; 9 bases line up with TRBD2. The CDR3 sequence is 15 residues long. J was trimmed by 8 bases and V by 5 bases; bases with no gene match: 10. Germline V gene lookup returns CDR1 SGHTA and CDR2 FQGTGA. For the CDR3, the DNA is TGTGCCAGCAGCCCCCTGGGACTAGCTGGCGATGAGCAGTTCTTC. Protein product: CASSPLGLAGDEQFF.

V and J are TRBV11-3 and TRBJ2-1; 10 bases fit TRBD2. This CDR3 is built from 15 residues. V shed 3 bases and J 4 bases; nucleotides not matched to a gene: 3. CDR1 is SGHNT, CDR2 YENEEA, per germline. Here the CDR3 reads CASSFGLAEYNEQFF. The CDR3, as DNA: TGTGCCAGCAGCTTCGGACTAGCGGAATACAATGAGCAGTTCTTC.

V gene TRBV20-1 combines with J gene TRBJ2-5; D not certain. Germline values: CDR1 DFQATT, CDR2 SNEGSKA (reference sequence). The CDR3 sequence is 11 residues long. Trimming cost V 7 bases and J 2 bases, with 8 bases left between them. The CDR3 bases are TGCAGTGGTGACTCGCAAGAGACCCAGTACTTC. Amino acids: CSGDSQETQYF.

This clone is a singleton in its sample. This chain uses TRBV4-1 with TRBJ1-6; D not resolved. V lost 0 bases to trimming and J lost 8 bases, with 5 bases between them. Per the germline V gene, CDR1 is MGHRA and CDR2 is YSYEKL. The CDR3 has 13 amino acids. CDR3 DNA sequence: TGCGCCAGCAGCCAAGAGGGAGATTCACCCCTCCACTTT. It translates to CASSQEGDSPLHF.

This clone was detected a few times. The chain couples TRBV6-5 to TRBJ2-5; the D is unclear. This CDR3 spans 13 amino acids. Germline V gene lookup returns CDR1 MNHEY and CDR2 SVGAGI. V shed 5 bases and J shed 5 bases, with 12 bases lying between them. The CDR3 region has the DNA TGTGCCAGCAGTCCAACCGAGGTGGAGACCCAGTACTTC. Its translation: CASSPTEVETQYF.